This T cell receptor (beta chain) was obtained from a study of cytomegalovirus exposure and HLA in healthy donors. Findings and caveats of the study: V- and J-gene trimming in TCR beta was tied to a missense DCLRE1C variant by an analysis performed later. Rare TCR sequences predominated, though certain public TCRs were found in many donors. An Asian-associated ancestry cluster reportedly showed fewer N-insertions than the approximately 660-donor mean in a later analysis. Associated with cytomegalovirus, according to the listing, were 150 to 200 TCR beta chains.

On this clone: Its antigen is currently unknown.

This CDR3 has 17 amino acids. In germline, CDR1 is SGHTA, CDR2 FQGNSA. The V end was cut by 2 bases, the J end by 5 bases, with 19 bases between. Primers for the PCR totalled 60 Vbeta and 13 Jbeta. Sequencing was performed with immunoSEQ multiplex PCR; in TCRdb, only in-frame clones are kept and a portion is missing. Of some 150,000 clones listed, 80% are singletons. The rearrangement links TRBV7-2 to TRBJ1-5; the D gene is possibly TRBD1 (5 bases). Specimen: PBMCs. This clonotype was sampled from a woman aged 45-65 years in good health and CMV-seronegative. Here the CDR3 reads CASSLNLRKGLYQPQHF. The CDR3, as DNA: TGTGCCAGCAGCTTAAATCTGCGAAAGGGGCTCTATCAGCCCCAGCATTTT.